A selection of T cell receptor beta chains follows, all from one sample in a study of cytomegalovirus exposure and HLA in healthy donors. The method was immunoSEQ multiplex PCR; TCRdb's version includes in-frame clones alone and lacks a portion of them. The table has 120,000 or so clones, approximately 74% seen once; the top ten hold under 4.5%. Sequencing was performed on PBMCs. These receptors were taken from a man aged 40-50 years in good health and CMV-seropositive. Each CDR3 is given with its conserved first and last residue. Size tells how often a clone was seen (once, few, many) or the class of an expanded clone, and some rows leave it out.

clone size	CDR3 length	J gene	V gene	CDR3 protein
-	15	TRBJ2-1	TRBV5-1	CASSIGTGIANEQFF
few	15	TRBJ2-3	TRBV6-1	CASRAQSGGPGTQYF
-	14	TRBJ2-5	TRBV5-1	CASSRGRLGETQYF
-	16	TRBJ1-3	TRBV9	CASSVARGVGGNTIYF
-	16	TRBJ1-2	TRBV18	CASSRGQGAFEYGYTF
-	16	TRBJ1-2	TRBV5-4	CASSPGQGAFRDGYTF
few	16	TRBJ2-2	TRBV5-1	CASSPAGTGNTGELFF
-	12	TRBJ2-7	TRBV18	CASSPTAYEQYF
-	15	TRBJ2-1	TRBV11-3	CASGGGGSSYNEQFF
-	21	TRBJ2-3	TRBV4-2	CASTQGVFQTYRDTGTDTQYF
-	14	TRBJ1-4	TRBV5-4	CASHVMGLGEKLFF
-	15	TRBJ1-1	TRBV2	CASSDGGILNTEAFF
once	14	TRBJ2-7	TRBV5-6	CASSLGQGRAEQYF
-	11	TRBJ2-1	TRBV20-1	CSAEGDNEQFF
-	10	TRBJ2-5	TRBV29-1	CSARQETQYF
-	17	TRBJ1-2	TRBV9	CASSVDIRPGVDYGYTF
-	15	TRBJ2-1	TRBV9	CASSVGIRASNEQFF
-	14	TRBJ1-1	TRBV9	CASSVDHRNTEAFF
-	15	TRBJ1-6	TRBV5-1	CASSLGQGNNSPLHF
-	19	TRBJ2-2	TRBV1	CTSSQNLCKAAREAGELFF
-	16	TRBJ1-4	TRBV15	CATSRFQGGANEKLFF
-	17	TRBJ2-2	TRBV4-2	CASSQDIGTPLSGELFF
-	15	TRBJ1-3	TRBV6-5	CASRNRDRKLDTIYF
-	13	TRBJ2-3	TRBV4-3	CASSQDTGDTQYF
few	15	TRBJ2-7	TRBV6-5	CASSYSGQGRNEQYF
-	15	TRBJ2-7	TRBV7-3	CASSFLHGATYEQYF
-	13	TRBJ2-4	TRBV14	CASSRTGIGIQYF
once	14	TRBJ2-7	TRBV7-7	CASSRGGGFHEQYF
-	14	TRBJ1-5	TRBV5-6	CASSAGYSNQPQHF
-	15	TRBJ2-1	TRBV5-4	CASSLGGGSYNEQFF
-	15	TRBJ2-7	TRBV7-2	CASSLEASGPYEQYF
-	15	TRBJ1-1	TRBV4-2	CASSQEGDRGTEAFF
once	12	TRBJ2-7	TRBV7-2	CASSSQGNEQYF
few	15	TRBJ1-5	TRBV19	CASSLNTNPNQPQHF
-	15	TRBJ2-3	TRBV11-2	CASSLEGTSTDTQYF